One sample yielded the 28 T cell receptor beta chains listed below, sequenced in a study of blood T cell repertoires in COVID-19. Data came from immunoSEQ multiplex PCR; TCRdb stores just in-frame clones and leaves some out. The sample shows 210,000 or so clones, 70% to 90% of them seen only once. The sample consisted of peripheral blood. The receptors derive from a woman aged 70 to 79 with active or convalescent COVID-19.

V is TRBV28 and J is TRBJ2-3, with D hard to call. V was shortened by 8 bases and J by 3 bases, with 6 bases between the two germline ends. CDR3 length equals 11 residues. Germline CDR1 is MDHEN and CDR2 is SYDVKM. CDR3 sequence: CASGETDTQYF. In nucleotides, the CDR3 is TGTGCCAGCGGAGAAACAGATACGCAGTATTTT.

This chain's CDR3 is CASSPPWSSYEQYF. In DNA, the CDR3 is TGTGCCAGCTCACCACCCTGGAGCTCCTACGAGCAGTACTTC. The rearrangement links TRBV18 to TRBJ2-7; D is ambiguous. CDR1 and CDR2 (germline): KGHSH, LQKENI. The V and J ends lost 0 bases and 0 bases respectively, with 6 bases between them. This CDR3 spans 14 amino acids. Based on the CDR3 plus reference TRBV18 and TRBJ2-7, the full variable domain is NAGVMQNPRHLVRRRGQEARLRCSPMKGHSHVYWYRQLPEEGLKFMVYLQKENIIDESGMPKERFSAEFPKEGPSILRIQQVVRGDSAAYFCASSPPWSSYEQYFGPGTRLTVT.

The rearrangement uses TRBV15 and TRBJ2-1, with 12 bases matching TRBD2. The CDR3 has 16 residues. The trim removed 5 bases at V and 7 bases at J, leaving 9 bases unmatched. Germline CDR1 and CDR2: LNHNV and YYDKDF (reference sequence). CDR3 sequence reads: CATSYPLAGGPNEQFF. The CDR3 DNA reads TGTGCCACCAGCTATCCTCTAGCGGGAGGGCCAAATGAGCAGTTCTTC. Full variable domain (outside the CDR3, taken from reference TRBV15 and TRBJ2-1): DAMVIQNPRYQVTQFGKPVTLSCSQTLNHNVMYWYQQKSSQAPKLLFHYYDKDFNNEADTPDNFQSRRPNTSFCFLDIRSPGLGDTAMYLCATSYPLAGGPNEQFFGPGTRLTVL.

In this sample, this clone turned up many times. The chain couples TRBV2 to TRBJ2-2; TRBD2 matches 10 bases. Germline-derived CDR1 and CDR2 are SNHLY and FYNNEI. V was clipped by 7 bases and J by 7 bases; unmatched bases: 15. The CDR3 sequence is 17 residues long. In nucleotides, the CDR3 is TGTGCCAGCACTTCCCGAAGCGGGAGGGCCAAGGGCGGGGAGCTGTTTTTT. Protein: CASTSRSGRAKGGELFF.

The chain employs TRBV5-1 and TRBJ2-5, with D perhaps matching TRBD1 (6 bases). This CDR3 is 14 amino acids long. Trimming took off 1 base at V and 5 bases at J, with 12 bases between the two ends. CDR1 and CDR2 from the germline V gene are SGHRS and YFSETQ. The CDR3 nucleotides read TGCGCCAGCAGCTTGTCAGGGGCTGGGGAGACCCAGTACTTC. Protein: CASSLSGAGETQYF. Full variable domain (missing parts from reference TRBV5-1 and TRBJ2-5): KAGVTQTPRYLIKTRGQQVTLSCSPISGHRSVSWYQQTPGQGLQFLFEYFSETQRNKGNFPGRFSGRQFSNSRSEMNVSTLELGDSALYLCASSLSGAGETQYFGPGTRLLVL.

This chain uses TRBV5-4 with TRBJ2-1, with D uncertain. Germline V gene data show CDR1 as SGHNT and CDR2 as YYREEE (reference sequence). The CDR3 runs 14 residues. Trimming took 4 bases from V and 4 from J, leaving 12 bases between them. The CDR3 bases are TGTGCCAGCAGCCTTAGACATGGATACAATGAGCAGTTCTTC. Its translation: CASSLRHGYNEQFF.

CDR3 DNA: TGTGCCAGCAGCTTAGAGGGGTATACGCAGTATTTT. Its translation: CASSLEGYTQYF. The chain links TRBV7-6 to TRBJ2-3; TRBD1 might be the D (5 bases). Germline V gene sequence: CDR1 SGHVS, CDR2 FNYEAQ. V was trimmed by 1 base and J by 7 bases, leaving 6 bases between them. CDR3 size: 12 residues.

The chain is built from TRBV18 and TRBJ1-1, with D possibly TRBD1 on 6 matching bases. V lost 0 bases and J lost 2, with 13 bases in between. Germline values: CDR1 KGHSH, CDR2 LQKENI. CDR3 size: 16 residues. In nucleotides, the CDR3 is TGTGCCAGCTCACCACCCCGGAACAGGGCTAACACTGAAGCTTTCTTT. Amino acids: CASSPPRNRANTEAFF.

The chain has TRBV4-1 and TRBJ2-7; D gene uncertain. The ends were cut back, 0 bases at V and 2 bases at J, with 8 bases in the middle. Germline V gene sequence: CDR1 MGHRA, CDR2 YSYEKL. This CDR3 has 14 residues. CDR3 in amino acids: CASSQEALPYEQYF. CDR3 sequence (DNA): TGCGCCAGCAGCCAAGAAGCGCTCCCCTACGAGCAGTACTTC.

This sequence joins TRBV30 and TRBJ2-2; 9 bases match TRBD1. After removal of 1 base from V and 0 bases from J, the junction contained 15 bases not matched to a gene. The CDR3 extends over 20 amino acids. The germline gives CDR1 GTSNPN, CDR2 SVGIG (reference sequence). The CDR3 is CAWSGTGTGSSLSNTGELFF. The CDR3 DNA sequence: TGTGCCTGGAGTGGGACCGGGACAGGGTCCTCTTTATCGAACACCGGGGAGCTGTTTTTT.

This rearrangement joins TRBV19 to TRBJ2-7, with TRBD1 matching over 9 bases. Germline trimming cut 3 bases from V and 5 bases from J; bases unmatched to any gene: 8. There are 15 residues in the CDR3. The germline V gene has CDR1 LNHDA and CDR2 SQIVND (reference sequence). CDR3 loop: CASSIHRGRVDEQYF. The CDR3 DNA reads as TGTGCCAGTAGTATCCACAGGGGGCGTGTCGACGAGCAGTACTTC.

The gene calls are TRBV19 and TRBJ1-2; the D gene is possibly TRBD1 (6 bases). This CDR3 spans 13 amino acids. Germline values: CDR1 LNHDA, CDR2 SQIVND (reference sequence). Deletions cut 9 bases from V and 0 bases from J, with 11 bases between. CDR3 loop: CASKTGPNYGYTF. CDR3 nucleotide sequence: TGTGCCAGCAAGACAGGACCTAACTATGGCTACACCTTC.

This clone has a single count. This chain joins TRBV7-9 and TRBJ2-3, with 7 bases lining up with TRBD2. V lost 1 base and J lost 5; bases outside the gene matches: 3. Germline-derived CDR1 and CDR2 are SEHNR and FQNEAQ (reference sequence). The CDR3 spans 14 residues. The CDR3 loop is CASSLDGGGDTQYF. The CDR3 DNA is TGTGCCAGCAGCTTAGATGGCGGGGGAGATACGCAGTATTTT.

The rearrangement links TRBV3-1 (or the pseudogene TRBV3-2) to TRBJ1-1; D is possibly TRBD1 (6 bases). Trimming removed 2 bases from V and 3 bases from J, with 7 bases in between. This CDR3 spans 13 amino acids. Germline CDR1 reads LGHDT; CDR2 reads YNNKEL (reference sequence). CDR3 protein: CASSQYRDTEAFF. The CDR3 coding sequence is TGTGCCAGCAGCCAATACAGGGACACTGAAGCTTTCTTT.

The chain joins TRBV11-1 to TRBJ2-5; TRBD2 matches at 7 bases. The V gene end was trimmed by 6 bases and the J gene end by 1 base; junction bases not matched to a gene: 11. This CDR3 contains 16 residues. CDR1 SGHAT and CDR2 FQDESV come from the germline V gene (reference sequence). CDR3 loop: CASRPLALAAQETQYF. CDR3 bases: TGTGCCAGCAGGCCCCTGGCTCTAGCGGCCCAAGAGACCCAGTACTTC. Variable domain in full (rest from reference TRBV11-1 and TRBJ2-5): EAEVAQSPRYKITEKSQAVAFWCDPISGHATLYWYRQILGQGPELLVQFQDESVVDDSQLPKDRFSAERLKGVDSTLKIQPAELGDSAMYLCASRPLALAAQETQYFGPGTRLLVL.

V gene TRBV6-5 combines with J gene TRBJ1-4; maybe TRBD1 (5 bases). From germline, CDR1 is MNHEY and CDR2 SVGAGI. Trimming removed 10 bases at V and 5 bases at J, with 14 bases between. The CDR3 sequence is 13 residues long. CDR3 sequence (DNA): TGTGCCACGGGTCGGGGGACCAATGAAAAACTGTTTTTT. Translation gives CATGRGTNEKLFF.

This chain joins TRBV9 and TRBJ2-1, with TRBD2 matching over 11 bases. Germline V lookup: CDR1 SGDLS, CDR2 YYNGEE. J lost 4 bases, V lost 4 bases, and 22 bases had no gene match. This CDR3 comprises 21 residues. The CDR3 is CASSYTGTRTSGSGPYNEQFF. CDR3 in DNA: TGTGCCAGCAGCTATACGGGGACACGTACTAGCGGGAGCGGCCCGTACAATGAGCAGTTCTTC.

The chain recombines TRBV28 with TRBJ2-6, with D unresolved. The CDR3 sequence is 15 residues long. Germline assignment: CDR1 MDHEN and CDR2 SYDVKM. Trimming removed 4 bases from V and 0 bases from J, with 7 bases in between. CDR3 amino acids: CASSSVASGANVLTF. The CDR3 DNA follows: TGTGCCAGCAGTTCGGTCGCCTCTGGGGCCAACGTCCTGACTTTC.

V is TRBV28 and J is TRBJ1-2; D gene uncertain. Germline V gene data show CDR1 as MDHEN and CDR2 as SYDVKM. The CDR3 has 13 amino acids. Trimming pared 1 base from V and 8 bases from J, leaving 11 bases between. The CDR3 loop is CASSLSRLFGYTF. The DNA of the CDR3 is TGTGCCAGCAGTTTATCCCGACTCTTCGGCTACACCTTC.

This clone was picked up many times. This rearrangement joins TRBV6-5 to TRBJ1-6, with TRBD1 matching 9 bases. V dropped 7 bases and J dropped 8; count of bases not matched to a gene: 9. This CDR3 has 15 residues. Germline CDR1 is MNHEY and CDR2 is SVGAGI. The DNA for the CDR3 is TGTGCCAGCACCGAAACAGGGGGCGGCCATTCACCCCTCCACTTT. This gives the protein CASTETGGGHSPLHF.

The CDR3 spells CASSLGSPATSTDTQYF. CDR3 DNA sequence: TGCGCCAGCAGCCTCGGGTCCCCGGCCACTAGCACAGATACGCAGTATTTT. The chain recombines TRBV5-1 with TRBJ2-3; no clear D gene. Trimming pared 4 bases from V and 0 bases from J, leaving 18 bases between. The CDR3 runs to 17 residues. Germline CDR1 SGHRS, CDR2 YFSETQ.

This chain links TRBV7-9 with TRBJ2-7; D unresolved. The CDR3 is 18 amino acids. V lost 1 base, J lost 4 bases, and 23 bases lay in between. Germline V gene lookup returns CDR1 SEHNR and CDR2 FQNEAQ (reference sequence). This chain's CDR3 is CASSLDRVRHHLQYEQYF. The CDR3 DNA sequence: TGTGCCAGCAGCTTAGATCGAGTGCGGCATCATCTCCAATACGAGCAGTACTTC.

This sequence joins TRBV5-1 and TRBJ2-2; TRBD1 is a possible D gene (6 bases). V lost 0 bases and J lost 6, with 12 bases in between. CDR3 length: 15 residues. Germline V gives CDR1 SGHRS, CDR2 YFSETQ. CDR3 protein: CASSLDRAEAGELFF. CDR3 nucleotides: TGCGCCAGCAGCTTGGACAGGGCTGAGGCCGGGGAGCTGTTTTTT.

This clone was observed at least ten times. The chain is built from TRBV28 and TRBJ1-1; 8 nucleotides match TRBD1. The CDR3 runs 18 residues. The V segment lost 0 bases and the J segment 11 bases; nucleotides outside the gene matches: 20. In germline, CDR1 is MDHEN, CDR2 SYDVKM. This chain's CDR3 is CASSLWMAGGYDHWSAFF. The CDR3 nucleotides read TGTGCCAGCAGTTTATGGATGGCAGGGGGCTACGACCATTGGTCCGCTTTCTTT.

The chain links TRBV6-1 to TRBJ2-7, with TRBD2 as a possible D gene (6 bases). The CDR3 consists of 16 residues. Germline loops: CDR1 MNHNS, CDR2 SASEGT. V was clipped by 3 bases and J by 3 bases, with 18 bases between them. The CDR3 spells CASSDQTSINFYEQYF. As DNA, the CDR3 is TGTGCCAGCAGTGATCAGACTAGTATAAATTTCTACGAGCAGTACTTC.

The CDR3 here is CASSQRGLAGTYEQYF. The CDR3, as DNA: TGTGCCAGCAGCCAACGAGGACTAGCGGGAACCTACGAGCAGTACTTC. V gene TRBV3-1 (or the pseudogene TRBV3-2) combines with J gene TRBJ2-7, with 12 bases matching TRBD2. Germline CDR1 is LGHDT and CDR2 is YNNKEL (reference sequence). The CDR3 is made up of 16 amino acids. V was clipped by 2 bases and J by 2 bases; unmatched bases: 4.

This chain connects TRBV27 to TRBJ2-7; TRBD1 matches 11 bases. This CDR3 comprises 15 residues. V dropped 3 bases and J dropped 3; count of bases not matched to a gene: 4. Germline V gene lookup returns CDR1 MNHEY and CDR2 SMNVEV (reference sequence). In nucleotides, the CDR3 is TGTGCCAGCAGTTTGGCCGGGACAGGGGGCTACGAGCAGTACTTC. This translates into CASSLAGTGGYEQYF.

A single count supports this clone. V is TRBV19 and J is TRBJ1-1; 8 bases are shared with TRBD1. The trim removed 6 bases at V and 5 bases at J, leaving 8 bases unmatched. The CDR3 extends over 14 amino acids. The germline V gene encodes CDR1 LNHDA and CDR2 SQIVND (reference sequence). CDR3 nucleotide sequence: TGTGCCAGTAGCCCCTCAGGGGGCGGAACTGAAGCTTTCTTT. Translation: CASSPSGGGTEAFF.